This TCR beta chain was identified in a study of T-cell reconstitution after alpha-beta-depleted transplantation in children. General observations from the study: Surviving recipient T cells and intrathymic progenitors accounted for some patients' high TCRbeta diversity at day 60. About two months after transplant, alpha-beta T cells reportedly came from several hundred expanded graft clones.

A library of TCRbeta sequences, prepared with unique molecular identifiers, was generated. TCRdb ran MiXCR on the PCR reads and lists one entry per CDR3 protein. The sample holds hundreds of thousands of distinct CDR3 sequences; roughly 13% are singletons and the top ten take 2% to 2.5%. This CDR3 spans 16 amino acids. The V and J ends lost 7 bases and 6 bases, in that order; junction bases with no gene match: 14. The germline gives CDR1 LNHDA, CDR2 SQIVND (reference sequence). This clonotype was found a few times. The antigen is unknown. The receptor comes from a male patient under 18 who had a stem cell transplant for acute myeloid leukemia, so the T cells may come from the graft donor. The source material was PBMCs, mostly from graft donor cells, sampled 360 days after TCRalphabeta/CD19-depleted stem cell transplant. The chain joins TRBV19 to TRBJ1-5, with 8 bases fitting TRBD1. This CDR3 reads CASMGMTGAGRQPQHF. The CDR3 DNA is TGTGCCAGTATGGGGATGACAGGGGCAGGTCGTCAGCCCCAGCATTTT.